What follows are 16 T cell receptor beta chains derived from one specimen sequenced in a study of OX40 agonist ivuxolimab in advanced cancers. The repertoire was sequenced with immunoSEQ multiplex PCR; TCRdb's copy has only in-frame clones and lacks some. The sample shows about 38,000 clones, roughly 80% of them seen only once. The sample here was CD4+ or CD8+ T cells sorted from blood, taken in a trial of the OX40 agonist ivuxolimab. Receptor source: an adult with an advanced solid tumor such as melanoma, head and neck, liver or kidney cancer.

V is TRBV11-3 and J is TRBJ2-2; D unresolved. V was shortened by 0 bases and J by 8 bases, with 4 bases between the two germline ends. CDR1 and CDR2 from the germline V gene are SGHNT and YENEEA. This CDR3 spans 12 amino acids. For the CDR3, the DNA is TGTGCCAGCAGCTTAGAATTGGGGGAGCTGTTTTTT. It encodes CASSLELGELFF.

This chain links TRBV6-6 with TRBJ1-5; D uncertain. The length of the CDR3 is 15 residues. Germline V gene data show CDR1 as MNHNY and CDR2 as SVGAGI (reference sequence). V gave up 2 bases and J gave up 4 bases, with 12 bases separating them. CDR3 nucleotide sequence: TGTGCCAGCAGTTACCTTCGGTCCGGAAATCAGCCCCAGCATTTT. Residues: CASSYLRSGNQPQHF.

The table lists this clone with a count of one. This chain's CDR3 is CASSLGQGRFWETQYF. The CDR3 nucleotides read TGCGCCAGCAGCTTGGGACAGGGGAGGTTCTGGGAGACCCAGTACTTC. The rearrangement uses TRBV5-1 and TRBJ2-5, with 8 bases that match TRBD1. CDR1 and CDR2 (germline): SGHRS, YFSETQ. The CDR3 is 16 amino acids. J was trimmed by 5 bases and V by 0 bases; bases with no gene match: 9.

The CDR3, as DNA: TGTGCCAGCAGCCCCCAGGTGGATACGCAGTATTTT. Its translation is CASSPQVDTQYF. V usage is TRBV11-2 and J usage is TRBJ2-3; unclear D gene. V shed 5 bases and J shed 6 bases, with 9 bases lying between them. The CDR3 has 12 amino acids. The germline V gene encodes CDR1 SGHAT and CDR2 FQNNGV.

This clone was counted once. This chain uses TRBV30 with TRBJ1-5, with a weak D call TRBD1 (6 bases). CDR1 and CDR2 (germline): GTSNPN, SVGIG (reference sequence). The ends were cut back, 2 bases at V and 2 bases at J, with 16 bases in the middle. The CDR3 runs to 16 residues. The CDR3 here is CAWSSGGHSGNQPQHF. In nucleotides, the CDR3 is TGTGCCTGGAGTTCTGGGGGACACTCGGGCAATCAGCCCCAGCATTTT. The whole variable domain, remainder taken from reference TRBV30 and TRBJ1-5, is SQTIHQWPATLVQPVGSPLSLECTVEGTSNPNLYWYRQAAGRGLQLLFYSVGIGQISSEVPQNLSASRPQDRQFILSSKKLLLSDSGFYLCAWSSGGHSGNQPQHFGDGTRLSIL.

The chain carries TRBV9 and TRBJ1-2; TRBD1 aligns across 9 bases. V trimming: 4 bases; J trimming: 0 bases; junction bases outside the gene matches: 4. This CDR3 has 15 amino acids. Germline CDR1 and CDR2: SGDLS and YYNGEE. The CDR3 spells CASSRTGGANYGYTF. The CDR3 DNA reads TGTGCCAGCAGCCGAACAGGGGGCGCTAACTATGGCTACACCTTC.

The J gene is TRBJ2-2, the V gene TRBV28; TRBD2 might be the D (5 bases). Looked up from germline, CDR1 is MDHEN and CDR2 is SYDVKM. V shed 2 bases and J shed 5 bases, with 12 bases lying between them. The CDR3 length is 15 residues. Written as DNA, the CDR3 is TGTGCCAGCAGTTTACAGGCAGGCGGGACCGGGGAGCTGTTTTTT. It encodes CASSLQAGGTGELFF.

This clone is medium-sized. The chain carries TRBV4-3 and TRBJ1-2; the D gene is possibly TRBD1 (5 bases). The CDR3 consists of 13 residues. Germline V gives CDR1 LGHNA, CDR2 YSLEER. Deletions cut 5 bases from V and 0 bases from J, with 7 bases between. The CDR3 loop is CASSGGTNYGYTF. CDR3 bases: TGCGCCAGCAGCGGGGGGACTAACTATGGCTACACCTTC.

The chain has TRBV19 and TRBJ2-2; D is ambiguous. The germline CDR1 and CDR2 sequences are LNHDA and SQIVND (reference sequence). The CDR3 runs to 12 residues. Trimming left V 10 bases short and J 3 bases short, with 9 bases between. The CDR3 region has the DNA TGTGCCACGACCCGGTACACCGGGGAGCTGTTTTTT. Its translation: CATTRYTGELFF.

This chain links TRBV10-3 with TRBJ2-3; D ambiguous. V was shortened by 4 bases and J by 5 bases, with 4 bases between the two germline ends. This CDR3 is built from 11 residues. CDR1 is ENHRY, CDR2 SYGVKD, per germline. The CDR3 DNA is TGTGCCATCAGTGGGAAAGATACGCAGTATTTT. Translated: CAISGKDTQYF.

This chain uses TRBV5-1 with TRBJ2-2; D remains ambiguous. The V and J ends lost 2 bases and 9 bases respectively, with 11 bases between them. Germline V lookup: CDR1 SGHRS, CDR2 YFSETQ. The CDR3 is 13 residues long. In nucleotides, the CDR3 is TGCGCCAGCAGCTTAGTCGGCTTCCGGGAGCTGTTTTTT. Translating gives CASSLVGFRELFF.

The chain uses TRBV19 and TRBJ1-1; D perhaps matches TRBD1 (5 bases). The germline V gene encodes CDR1 LNHDA and CDR2 SQIVND (reference sequence). This CDR3 is built from 13 residues. V was shortened by 3 bases and J by 1 base, with 6 bases between the two germline ends. The CDR3, as DNA: TGTGCCAGTAGTATCCAGGGGAACACTGAAGCTTTCTTT. Its protein product is CASSIQGNTEAFF.

A single count supports this clone. This rearrangement joins TRBV7-8 to TRBJ2-2; D gene ambiguous. The CDR3 sequence is 16 residues long. In germline, CDR1 is SGHVS, CDR2 FQNEAQ. Trimming took 6 bases from V and 2 from J, leaving 16 bases between them. For the CDR3, the DNA is TGTGCCAGCAGAATAACTGCCGGATATAACACCGGGGAGCTGTTTTTT. Encoded protein: CASRITAGYNTGELFF. Combining the CDR3 with reference TRBV7-8 and TRBJ2-2 gives the whole variable domain GAGVSQSPRYKVAKRGQDVALRCDPISGHVSLFWYQQALGQGPEFLTYFQNEAQLDKSGLPSDRFFAERPEGSVSTLKIQRTQQEDSAVYLCASRITAGYNTGELFFGEGSRLTVL.

This sequence joins TRBV7-2 and TRBJ1-2; no firm D call. Germline loops: CDR1 SGHTA, CDR2 FQGNSA. The germline V and J ends were trimmed by 1 base and 6 bases, with 12 bases remaining between them. The CDR3 is 14 amino acids. The CDR3 coding sequence is TGTGCCAGCAGCTTAGGATACAGACTTGATGGCTACACCTTC. Its protein product is CASSLGYRLDGYTF.

The chain is built from TRBV6-6 and TRBJ1-2, with 8 bases identical to TRBD1. In germline, CDR1 is MNHNY, CDR2 SVGAGI (reference sequence). V was clipped by 0 bases and J by 6 bases; unmatched bases: 6. The CDR3 totals 15 residues. CDR3 coding DNA: TGTGCCAGCAGTTACTCTGTGGACAGGGAGGATGGCTACACCTTC. Protein: CASSYSVDREDGYTF.

This sequence joins TRBV7-2 and TRBJ1-2, with TRBD1 identical over 11 bases. The CDR3 loop spans 15 amino acids. Germline assignment: CDR1 SGHTA and CDR2 FQGNSA. With V trimmed by 5 bases and J by 8 bases, 10 bases remained unmatched. The CDR3 nucleotides are TGTGCCAGCAGCCAGGGACAGGGGGGAGGAAGCGGCTACACCTTC. It yields the protein CASSQGQGGGSGYTF.